This T cell receptor beta chain stems from a study of radiotherapy plus CTLA-4 blockade in lung cancer. Findings and limits, study-wide: Tumor-derived TCR clones expanded in blood after radiotherapy plus ipilimumab. Reported findings show early blood T cell clone dynamics, with interferon-beta, best predicted response.

This clone was found once. No antigen is known for it. Clones were read by immunoSEQ multiplex PCR, and TCRdb kept only the in-frame ones, dropping some. This table holds around 56,000 clones, under 80% found once. V lost 4 bases and J 2 bases, leaving 14 bases between the germline ends. The CDR3 runs to 15 residues. Germline V gene lookup returns CDR1 SGHAT and CDR2 FQNNGV. The sequence was obtained from a human donor with non-small cell lung cancer who had a complete response to radiotherapy plus ipilimumab. The V and J genes are TRBV11-2 and TRBJ1-2; unclear D gene. Sequences were derived from peripheral blood, sampled from a patient treated with radiotherapy plus ipilimumab. The CDR3 DNA reads as TGTGCCAGCAGCTCCCACCCGACATCGAACTATGGCTACACCTTC. It specifies CASSSHPTSNYGYTF.